These 13 T cell receptor beta chains originate from one sample sequenced in a study of OX40 agonist ivuxolimab in advanced cancers. The receptor library was made with the immunoSEQ multiplex PCR assay. As stored in TCRdb, this immuneACCESS dataset retains in-frame rearrangements with V and J assigned. A fraction of the clones does not appear; measured against another copy, unresolved V genes explain less than half of the discrepancy, and the remainder lacks a known reason. The sample yields over 60,000 clones; roughly nine tenths were counted once. The ten biggest clones cover 1.5% to 2% of the sample. The source was CD4+ or CD8+ T cells sorted from blood, collected in a trial of the OX40 agonist ivuxolimab. These receptors were taken from an adult with an advanced solid tumor such as melanoma, head and neck, liver or kidney cancer.

The table lists this clone with a few counts. The rearrangement joins TRBV6-1 to TRBJ2-7, with D tentatively TRBD1 or TRBD2 (5 bases each). The CDR3 is made up of 15 amino acids. V was trimmed by 2 bases and J by 0 bases, leaving 11 bases between them. The V gene's germline CDR1 is MNHNS and CDR2 SASEGT. CDR3 sequence reads: CASSEYGTSSYEQYF. The CDR3 DNA sequence: TGTGCCAGCAGTGAATACGGGACGAGCTCCTACGAGCAGTACTTC.

The chain joins TRBV27 to TRBJ2-1, with 7 bases lining up with TRBD1. This CDR3 spans 15 amino acids. Per germline, CDR1 MNHEY and CDR2 SMNVEV (reference sequence). V shed 5 bases and J 3 bases; nucleotides not matched to a gene: 7. The CDR3 is CASSPQTGIYNEQFF. CDR3 coding DNA: TGTGCCAGCAGTCCCCAGACAGGGATCTACAATGAGCAGTTCTTC.

The chain uses TRBV19 and TRBJ1-2, with 8 bases identical to TRBD1. The length of the CDR3 is 17 residues. V trimming: 4 bases; J trimming: 2 bases; junction bases outside the gene matches: 12. Germline V lookup: CDR1 LNHDA, CDR2 SQIVND (reference sequence). The CDR3 nucleotides read TGTGCCAGTAGTAGGGGGACAGGATATGTTCCCAACTATGGCTACACCTTC. Protein: CASSRGTGYVPNYGYTF. The entire variable domain, with the rest obtained from reference TRBV19 and TRBJ1-2, is as follows: DGGITQSPKYLFRKEGQNVTLSCEQNLNHDAMYWYRQDPGQGLRLIYYSQIVNDFQKGDIAEGYSVSREKKESFPLTVTSAQKNPTAFYLCASSRGTGYVPNYGYTFGSGTRLTVV.

This clone appeared once. V is TRBV6-5 and J is TRBJ2-7; TRBD1 is a possible D gene (6 bases). V was clipped by 0 bases and J by 1 base, with 10 bases between them. This CDR3 has 15 amino acids. Germline values: CDR1 MNHEY, CDR2 SVGAGI. CDR3: CASSYSNRASYEQYF. The CDR3 coding sequence is TGTGCCAGCAGTTACTCGAACAGGGCATCCTACGAGCAGTACTTC.

The CDR3 is CASRLPGQGAEKLFF. The CDR3 DNA sequence: TGTGCCAGCAGACTCCCGGGACAGGGTGCCGAAAAACTGTTTTTT. The chain uses TRBV28 and TRBJ1-4; TRBD1 matches 9 bases. The germline V gene has CDR1 MDHEN and CDR2 SYDVKM. The CDR3 spans 15 residues. V gave up 6 bases and J gave up 8 bases; unmatched junction bases: 10.

The gene calls are TRBV28 and TRBJ2-7; unclear D gene. This CDR3 has 15 residues. With 2 bases removed from V and 0 bases from J, the gap between germline ends came to 11 bases. Germline-derived CDR1 and CDR2 are MDHEN and SYDVKM. The CDR3 region has the DNA TGTGCCAGCAGTTTAGCGGAATTTTCCTCCTACGAGCAGTACTTC. Protein sequence: CASSLAEFSSYEQYF.

This chain joins TRBV27 and TRBJ1-6; TRBD1 might be the D (6 bases). V lost 2 bases and J lost 9, with 11 bases in between. The length of the CDR3 is 14 residues. Germline V gene lookup returns CDR1 MNHEY and CDR2 SMNVEV (reference sequence). The DNA of the CDR3 is TGTGCCAGCAGTTTACTAGGAGGGGGTTCACCCCTCCACTTT. It yields the protein CASSLLGGGSPLHF.

The chain is built from TRBV28 and TRBJ2-7; 10 nucleotides agree with TRBD1. The CDR3 consists of 14 residues. In germline, CDR1 is MDHEN, CDR2 SYDVKM. V trimming: 4 bases; J trimming: 5 bases; junction bases outside the gene matches: 5. This CDR3 reads CASSSGQGRHEQYF. The CDR3 nucleotides are TGTGCCAGCAGTTCGGGACAGGGGCGGCACGAGCAGTACTTC.

This chain joins TRBV18 and TRBJ1-2; 8 bases are a match to TRBD1. The ends lost 3 bases at V and 8 bases at J; junction bases unmatched: 5. There are 13 residues in the CDR3. Per the germline V gene, CDR1 is KGHSH and CDR2 is LQKENI. As DNA, the CDR3 is TGTGCCAGCTCACCCGGGACAGGACGCGGCTACACCTTC. Protein sequence: CASSPGTGRGYTF.

The chain employs TRBV28 and TRBJ2-1; 8 nucleotides line up with TRBD2. The CDR3 is made up of 15 amino acids. Trimming removed 8 bases from V and 6 bases from J; junction bases left unmatched: 12. CDR1 and CDR2 (germline): MDHEN, SYDVKM. CDR3 sequence: CASLIGGGNPNEQFF. DNA for the CDR3: TGTGCCAGCTTGATCGGGGGGGGCAACCCCAATGAGCAGTTCTTC.

The rearrangement uses TRBV7-2 and TRBJ2-1; D perhaps matches TRBD1 (5 bases). The CDR3 is made up of 14 amino acids. Germline CDR1 and CDR2: SGHTA and FQGNSA. V lost 3 bases and J 10 bases, leaving 16 bases between the germline ends. DNA of the CDR3: TGTGCCAGCAGCTTGTACCCAGGGAAGGAGGAGCAGTTCTTC. Its protein product is CASSLYPGKEEQFF. Looking up the rest from reference TRBV7-2 and TRBJ2-1 gives the full variable domain: GAGVSQSPSNKVTEKGKDVELRCDPISGHTALYWYRQSLGQGLEFLIYFQGNSAPDKSGLPSDRFSAERTGGSVSTLTIQRTQQEDSAVYLCASSLYPGKEEQFFGPGTRLTVL.

The chain has TRBV18 and TRBJ1-2; the match to TRBD1 covers 9 bases. Germline CDR1 and CDR2: KGHSH and LQKENI. The length of the CDR3 is 17 residues. The trim removed 0 bases at V and 2 bases at J, leaving 7 bases unmatched. The DNA of the CDR3 is TGTGCCAGCTCACCACCGGGACAGGGATTGGGAAACTATGGCTACACCTTC. Its translation is CASSPPGQGLGNYGYTF.

The count of this clone is one. This chain links TRBV27 with TRBJ2-2; 8 bases agree with TRBD1. The J segment lost 5 bases and the V segment lost 6 bases, leaving 11 bases of the junction unmatched. Germline CDR1 reads MNHEY; CDR2 reads SMNVEV (reference sequence). The CDR3 runs 16 residues. CDR3 nucleotides: TGTGCCAGCAGGACTAACCCGGGACAGGAGACCGGGGAGCTGTTTTTT. Translated, it gives CASRTNPGQETGELFF.